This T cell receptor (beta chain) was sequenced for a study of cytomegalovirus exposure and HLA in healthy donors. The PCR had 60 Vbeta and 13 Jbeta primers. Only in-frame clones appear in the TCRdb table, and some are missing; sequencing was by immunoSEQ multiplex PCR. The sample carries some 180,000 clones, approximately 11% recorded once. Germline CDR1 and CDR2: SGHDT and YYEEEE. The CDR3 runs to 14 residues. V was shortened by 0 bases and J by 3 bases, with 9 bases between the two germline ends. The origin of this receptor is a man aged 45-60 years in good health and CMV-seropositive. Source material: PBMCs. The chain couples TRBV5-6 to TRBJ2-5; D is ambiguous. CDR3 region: CASSLGLVEETQYF. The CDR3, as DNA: TGTGCCAGCAGCTTGGGGCTAGTGGAAGAGACCCAGTACTTC.